This T cell receptor beta chain emerged from a study of T cells in localized non-small cell lung cancer. Profiled with immunoSEQ multiplex PCR; TCRdb holds only in-frame clones, not every one. Counted here are approximately 83,000 clones, just over 90% occurring once; the ten biggest clones make up roughly 4.3%. This sample comprised PBMCs, obtained before any cancer treatment. The sequence derives from a woman aged 35 to 69 with stage II squamous cell lung carcinoma.

The CDR3 DNA reads as TGTGCCAGCAGTACAGGGATCGGCAATCAGCCCCAGCATTTT. Translation: CASSTGIGNQPQHF. This chain links TRBV27 with TRBJ1-5, with TRBD1 as a possible D gene (6 bases). The CDR3 has 14 residues. Trimming shortened V by 5 bases and J by 2 bases, and 10 bases separated the two germline ends. Germline CDR1 is MNHEY and CDR2 is SMNVEV (reference sequence).